This record concerns one T cell receptor (beta chain) sequence. What it recognizes is unknown. The data were obtained in a study of T cells after yellow fever vaccination. Findings and caveats of the study: Contaminants from the bulk population, in the form of abundant clonotypes, could be found in FACS-sorted repertoires.

TCRdb ran MiXCR on the 5' RACE reads and lists one entry per CDR3 protein. The table records 350,000 or so distinct CDR3 sequences, roughly 8.3% of them present only once. Germline CDR1 reads SGHRS; CDR2 reads YFSETQ. The CDR3 runs to 14 residues. V lost 7 bases, J lost 4 bases, and 14 bases lay in between. This TCR came from a man between 18 and 35 years old who received the YFV17D yellow fever vaccine. The chain is built from TRBV5-1 and TRBJ1-4; D gene ambiguous. Sequencing used PBMCs, obtained more than 35 days after the first yellow fever vaccination. The DNA of the CDR3 is TGCGCCAGCGCACTCAGAAGGTTTAATGAAAAACTGTTTTTT. Translated: CASALRRFNEKLFF.